The 11 T cell receptor beta chains below come from one sample, sequenced in a study of shared T cell receptors in the human thymus. Only in-frame clones appear in the TCRdb table, and some are missing; sequencing was by immunoSEQ multiplex PCR. Of hundreds of thousands of clones in the sample, 85% to 95% were seen once. Sequencing was carried out using thymocytes. All receptors derive from a human donor.

The rearrangement uses TRBV5-1 and TRBJ2-7; D is unclear. Trimming cost V 4 bases and J 2 bases, with 16 bases left between them. Germline V gene sequence: CDR1 SGHRS, CDR2 YFSETQ. CDR3 length: 15 amino acids. CDR3 DNA sequence: TGCGCCAGCAGCCCCGGGCTAGTTGACGCCTACGAGCAGTACTTC. This codes for CASSPGLVDAYEQYF.

This chain uses TRBV4-3 with TRBJ2-5; 9 bases fit TRBD2. The V segment lost 0 bases and the J segment 5 bases; nucleotides outside the gene matches: 10. The V gene's germline CDR1 is LGHNA and CDR2 YSLEER. There are 17 residues in the CDR3. Here the CDR3 reads CASSQDGGAGGGETQYF. The CDR3 nucleotides are TGCGCCAGCAGCCAAGATGGAGGAGCGGGGGGAGGGGAGACCCAGTACTTC.

The V and J genes are TRBV7-2 and TRBJ2-1; D is undetermined. The V gene's germline CDR1 is SGHTA and CDR2 FQGNSA. V was pared by 3 bases and J by 1 base, with 7 bases between. The CDR3 runs to 14 residues. The CDR3: CASSLGNSYNEQFF. In DNA, the CDR3 is TGTGCCAGCAGCTTGGGGAATTCCTACAATGAGCAGTTCTTC.

The chain combines TRBV5-1 with TRBJ2-5; 7 bases agree with TRBD2. This CDR3 region has 12 residues. From germline, CDR1 is SGHRS and CDR2 YFSETQ. V lost 5 bases and J lost 4; bases outside the gene matches: 2. As DNA, the CDR3 is TGCGCCAGCAGTGGCGGGGGAGAGACCCAGTACTTC. Protein sequence: CASSGGGETQYF.

J is TRBJ1-4 and V is TRBV7-9; no reliable D call. The CDR3 extends over 16 amino acids. Looked up from germline, CDR1 is SEHNR and CDR2 is FQNEAQ (reference sequence). The V end lost 5 bases, the J end lost 8 bases, and 21 bases lay between the germline ends. For the CDR3, the DNA is TGTGCCAGCAGCCGGACGTCCGAGGGCACGGGCGAAAAACTGTTTTTT. This translates into CASSRTSEGTGEKLFF.

The sample holds one count of this clone. The chain links TRBV2 to TRBJ2-7; tentative D call: TRBD2 (5 bases). The germline V gene has CDR1 SNHLY and CDR2 FYNNEI. V lost 7 bases and J 4 bases, leaving 11 bases between the germline ends. CDR3 length: 12 amino acids. As DNA, the CDR3 is TGTGCCAGCATCGGGGAGAGGTACGAGCAGTACTTC. It encodes CASIGERYEQYF.

This chain uses TRBV9 with TRBJ2-7; D is uncertain. CDR1 is SGDLS, CDR2 YYNGEE, per germline. This CDR3 has 14 amino acids. Trimming took 4 bases from V and 2 from J, leaving 13 bases between them. CDR3 residues: CASSLTTRPYEQYF. DNA for the CDR3: TGTGCCAGCAGCCTAACGACCCGCCCCTACGAGCAGTACTTC.

The J gene is TRBJ1-2, the V gene TRBV28; the match to TRBD1 covers 10 bases. This CDR3 has 17 amino acids. The V gene end was trimmed by 4 bases and the J gene end by 0 bases; junction bases not matched to a gene: 8. The V gene's germline CDR1 is MDHEN and CDR2 SYDVKM. This CDR3 is CASSYRQGAYSNYGYTF. The CDR3 DNA reads TGTGCCAGCAGTTACCGACAGGGGGCATACTCTAACTATGGCTACACCTTC.

This chain uses TRBV5-1 with TRBJ2-7, with TRBD1 identical over 9 bases. V lost 3 bases and J lost 0; bases outside the gene matches: 4. Germline V gene sequence: CDR1 SGHRS, CDR2 YFSETQ. This CDR3 is built from 15 residues. This chain's CDR3 is CASSYTGGHSYEQYF. The DNA of the CDR3 is TGCGCCAGCAGCTACACAGGGGGCCACTCCTACGAGCAGTACTTC.

The CDR3 reads CASSLHREQYF. CDR3 coding DNA: TGTGCCAGCAGTCTCCATCGCGAGCAGTACTTC. The V gene is TRBV28, the J gene TRBJ2-7; D is unresolved. Germline V gene sequence: CDR1 MDHEN, CDR2 SYDVKM. CDR3 length equals 11 residues. Trimming removed 5 bases from V and 6 bases from J, with 8 bases in between.

The V call is TRBV30, the J call TRBJ2-7; a possible D gene is TRBD1 (5 bases). Trimming took off 1 base at V and 1 base at J, with 17 bases between the two ends. The germline V gene has CDR1 GTSNPN and CDR2 SVGIG (reference sequence). The CDR3 covers 16 residues. As DNA, the CDR3 is TGTGCCTGGAGTGCCAAAGGGGATTCTGTGTCCTACGAGCAGTACTTC. It specifies CAWSAKGDSVSYEQYF.